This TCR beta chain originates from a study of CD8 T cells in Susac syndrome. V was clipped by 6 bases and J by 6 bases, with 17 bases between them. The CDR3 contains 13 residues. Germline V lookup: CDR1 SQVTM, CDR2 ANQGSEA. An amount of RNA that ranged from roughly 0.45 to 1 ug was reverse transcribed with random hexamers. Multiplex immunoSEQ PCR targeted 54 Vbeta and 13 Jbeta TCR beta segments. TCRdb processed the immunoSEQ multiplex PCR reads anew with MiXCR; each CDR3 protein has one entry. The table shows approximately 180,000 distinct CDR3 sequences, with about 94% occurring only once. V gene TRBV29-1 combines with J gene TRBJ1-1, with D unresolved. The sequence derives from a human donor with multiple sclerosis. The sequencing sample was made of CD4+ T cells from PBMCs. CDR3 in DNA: TGCAGCGTGGAACGTATGGGAGGAGCTGAAGCTTTCTTT. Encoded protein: CSVERMGGAEAFF.